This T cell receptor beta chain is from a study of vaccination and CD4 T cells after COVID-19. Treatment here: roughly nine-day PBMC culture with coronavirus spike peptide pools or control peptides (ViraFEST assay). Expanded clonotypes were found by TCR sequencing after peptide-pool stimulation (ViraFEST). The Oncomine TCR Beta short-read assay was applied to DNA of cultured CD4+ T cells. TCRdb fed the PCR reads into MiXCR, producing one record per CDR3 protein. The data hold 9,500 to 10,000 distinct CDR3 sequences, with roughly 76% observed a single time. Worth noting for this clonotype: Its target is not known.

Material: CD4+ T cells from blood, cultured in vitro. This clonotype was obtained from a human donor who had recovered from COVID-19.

The CDR3 protein is CSARDLRLAGETQYF. The CDR3 nucleotides read TGCAGTGCTAGAGACCTACGGCTAGCGGGAGAAACCCAGTACTTC. The V and J genes are TRBV20-1 and TRBJ2-5; 10 nucleotides align to TRBD2. CDR1 DFQATT and CDR2 SNEGSKA come from the germline V gene (reference sequence). This CDR3 spans 15 amino acids. V shed 0 bases and J 8 bases; nucleotides not matched to a gene: 9.